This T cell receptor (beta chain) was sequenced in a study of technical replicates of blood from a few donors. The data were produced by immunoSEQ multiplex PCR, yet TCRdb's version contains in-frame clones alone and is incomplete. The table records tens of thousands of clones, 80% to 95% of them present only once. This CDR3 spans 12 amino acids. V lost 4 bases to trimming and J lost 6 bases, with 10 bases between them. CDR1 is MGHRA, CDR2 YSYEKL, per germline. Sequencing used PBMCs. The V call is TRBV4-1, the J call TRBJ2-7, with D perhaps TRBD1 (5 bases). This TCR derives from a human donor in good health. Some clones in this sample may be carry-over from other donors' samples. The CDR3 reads CASSLPRGEQYF. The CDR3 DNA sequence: TGCGCCAGCAGCCTGCCTAGGGGCGAGCAGTACTTC.